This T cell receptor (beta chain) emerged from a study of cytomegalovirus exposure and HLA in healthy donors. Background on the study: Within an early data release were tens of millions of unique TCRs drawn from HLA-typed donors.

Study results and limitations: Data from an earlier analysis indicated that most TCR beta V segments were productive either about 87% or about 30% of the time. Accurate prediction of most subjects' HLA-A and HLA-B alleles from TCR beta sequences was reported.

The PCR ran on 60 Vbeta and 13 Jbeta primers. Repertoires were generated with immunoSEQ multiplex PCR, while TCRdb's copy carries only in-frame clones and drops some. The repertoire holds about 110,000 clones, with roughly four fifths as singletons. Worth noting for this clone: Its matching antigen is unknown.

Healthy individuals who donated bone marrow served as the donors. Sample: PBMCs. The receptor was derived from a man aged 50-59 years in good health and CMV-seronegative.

CDR3: CASSLRGQAIGEQYF. As DNA, the CDR3 is TGTGCCAGCAGCTTACGCGGACAGGCTATAGGGGAGCAGTACTTC. This rearrangement joins TRBV11-2 to TRBJ2-7, with TRBD1 matching over 7 bases. Germline V CDR1 and CDR2: SGHAT, FQNNGV. J lost 7 bases, V lost 2 bases, and 11 bases had no gene match. The CDR3 loop spans 15 amino acids.